These 30 T cell receptor beta chains were sequenced from one sample in a study of cytomegalovirus exposure and HLA in healthy donors. Libraries were prepared by immunoSEQ multiplex PCR; TCRdb keeps only in-frame clonotypes and omits some of them. The table includes about 250,000 clones, about 87% detected once. Material for sequencing was PBMCs. All receptors derive from a man aged 18 to 30 in good health and CMV-seronegative.

The genes are TRBV10-3 and TRBJ2-7, with 8 bases fitting TRBD2. V gave up 3 bases and J gave up 7 bases; unmatched junction bases: 5. The CDR3 has 13 amino acids. Germline lookup yields CDR1 ENHRY and CDR2 SYGVKD. DNA for the CDR3: TGTGCCATCAGTGACGACCGGGAGGGGGAGCAGTACTTC. Encoded protein: CAISDDREGEQYF.

V is TRBV29-1 and J is TRBJ2-3, with TRBD2 matching over 8 bases. CDR1 and CDR2 from the germline V gene are SQVTM and ANQGSEA. J lost 2 bases, V lost 5 bases, and 9 bases had no gene match. This CDR3 region has 15 residues. This chain's CDR3 is CSVSGRGVPTDTQYF. The CDR3 bases are TGCAGCGTTAGCGGGAGAGGAGTTCCCACAGATACGCAGTATTTT.

V is TRBV28 and J is TRBJ2-7, with D perhaps matching TRBD2 (5 bases). Trimming took 8 bases from V and 3 from J, leaving 14 bases between them. CDR1 MDHEN and CDR2 SYDVKM come from the germline V gene. This CDR3 contains 13 residues. The CDR3 reads CASEGKQLYEQYF. The CDR3 region has the DNA TGTGCCAGCGAGGGAAAACAGCTCTACGAGCAGTACTTC. The full variable domain, with the rest looked up from reference TRBV28 and TRBJ2-7, is DVKVTQSSRYLVKRTGEKVFLECVQDMDHENMFWYRQDPGLGLRLIYFSYDVKMKEKGDIPEGYSVSREKKERFSLILESASTNQTSMYLCASEGKQLYEQYFGPGTRLTVT.

This clone was observed a single time. This chain joins TRBV5-4 and TRBJ1-4, with 7 bases aligning to TRBD1. Unmatched junction bases numbered 4, after V lost 4 bases and J lost 7 bases. CDR3 size: 13 residues. Germline CDR1 and CDR2: SGHNT and YYREEE (reference sequence). CDR3 in DNA: TGTGCCAGCAGCCGGGAGGGGGCTGAAAAACTGTTTTTT. It yields the protein CASSREGAEKLFF.

The chain carries TRBV6-5 and TRBJ2-5, with D possibly matching TRBD2 (5 bases). The CDR3 spans 13 residues. Per germline, CDR1 MNHEY and CDR2 SVGAGI. Trimming took off 8 bases at V and 4 bases at J, with 14 bases between the two ends. The CDR3: CASRAGVSETQYF. In DNA, the CDR3 is TGTGCCAGCCGGGCGGGCGTCTCAGAGACCCAGTACTTC.

The V gene is TRBV27, the J gene TRBJ2-3; the match to TRBD1 covers 7 bases. The CDR3 is made up of 18 amino acids. Germline CDR1 MNHEY, CDR2 SMNVEV (reference sequence). V gave up 4 bases and J gave up 0 bases; unmatched junction bases: 13. The CDR3 reads CASSSFWTGLFSTDTQYF. The CDR3 DNA is TGTGCCAGCAGTTCCTTTTGGACAGGCCTCTTTAGCACAGATACGCAGTATTTT.

DNA of the CDR3: TGTGCCAGCAGCTTAGGTTTGGACAGATATACGCAGTATTTT. Residues: CASSLGLDRYTQYF. The V call is TRBV7-9, the J call TRBJ2-3, with a possible D match to TRBD1 (6 bases). V lost 1 base and J lost 7, with 12 bases in between. The CDR3 is 14 amino acids. Germline V gene data show CDR1 as SEHNR and CDR2 as FQNEAQ (reference sequence).

This clone was found once. The V gene is TRBV28, the J gene TRBJ1-5; D call uncertain. The CDR3 loop spans 15 amino acids. The V gene's germline CDR1 is MDHEN and CDR2 SYDVKM. Trimming pared 1 base from V and 5 bases from J, leaving 12 bases between. The CDR3 region is CASSLLGAGDQPQHF. The CDR3 coding sequence is TGTGCCAGCAGTTTATTGGGAGCTGGTGATCAGCCCCAGCATTTT. Full variable domain (missing parts from reference TRBV28 and TRBJ1-5): DVKVTQSSRYLVKRTGEKVFLECVQDMDHENMFWYRQDPGLGLRLIYFSYDVKMKEKGDIPEGYSVSREKKERFSLILESASTNQTSMYLCASSLLGAGDQPQHFGDGTRLSIL.

This clone occurred once. The rearrangement links TRBV9 to TRBJ2-2, with a weak D call TRBD2 (6 bases). Trimming took off 4 bases at V and 7 bases at J, with 14 bases between the two ends. Germline V CDR1 and CDR2: SGDLS, YYNGEE. This CDR3 has 14 residues. The DNA of the CDR3 is TGTGCCAGCAGCCCGCAGCGGGTTAGCGGGGAGCTGTTTTTT. Amino acids: CASSPQRVSGELFF.

The chain carries TRBV5-6 and TRBJ1-2; the D is unclear. CDR3 length: 14 residues. Germline assignment: CDR1 SGHDT and CDR2 YYEEEE. Trimming removed 2 bases from V and 8 bases from J, with 16 bases in between. The CDR3 here is CASSLGRTSVGYTF. In DNA, the CDR3 is TGTGCCAGCAGCTTAGGACGTACTAGTGTCGGCTACACCTTC.

The gene calls are TRBV5-1 and TRBJ2-1; 11 bases agree with TRBD2. V trimming: 4 bases; J trimming: 0 bases; junction bases outside the gene matches: 12. Germline V gene sequence: CDR1 SGHRS, CDR2 YFSETQ. The CDR3 runs to 19 residues. The CDR3 sequence is CASSPRGSGGVSSYNEQFF. CDR3 sequence (DNA): TGCGCCAGCAGCCCCCGAGGTAGCGGGGGGGTAAGCTCCTACAATGAGCAGTTCTTC. The full variable domain, in which reference TRBV5-1 and TRBJ2-1 provide the parts outside the CDR3, is KAGVTQTPRYLIKTRGQQVTLSCSPISGHRSVSWYQQTPGQGLQFLFEYFSETQRNKGNFPGRFSGRQFSNSRSEMNVSTLELGDSALYLCASSPRGSGGVSSYNEQFFGPGTRLTVL.

This clone was observed at least ten times. Other nucleotide sequences in the sample specify the same CDR3. The gene calls are TRBV2 and TRBJ2-7; the match to TRBD1 covers 7 bases. V lost 6 bases, J lost 0 bases, and 2 bases stayed unmatched. This CDR3 contains 13 residues. The germline V gene has CDR1 SNHLY and CDR2 FYNNEI. DNA for the CDR3: TGTGCCAGCAGGAGGGACAGCTCCTACGAGCAGTACTTC. Its protein product is CASRRDSSYEQYF.

This chain uses TRBV28 with TRBJ1-2; the match to TRBD1 covers 8 bases. J gave up 7 bases and V 3 bases, and 7 bases lay outside the gene matches. Germline loops: CDR1 MDHEN, CDR2 SYDVKM. The CDR3 contains 14 residues. The CDR3 sequence is CASSLGDRRPGYTF. The CDR3 nucleotides read TGTGCCAGCAGTTTGGGGGACAGGCGGCCTGGCTACACCTTC.

The chain combines TRBV9 with TRBJ2-7, with D perhaps matching TRBD2 (5 bases). Trimming shortened V by 5 bases and J by 6 bases, and 12 bases separated the two germline ends. From germline, CDR1 is SGDLS and CDR2 YYNGEE. The length of the CDR3 is 12 residues. In DNA, the CDR3 is TGTGCCAGCAGTTCCCCGGGGTTCGAGCAGTACTTC. This translates into CASSSPGFEQYF.

This clone was counted a few times. The chain joins TRBV28 to TRBJ1-2; D might be TRBD1 (6 bases). CDR3 length: 11 amino acids. Germline CDR1 reads MDHEN; CDR2 reads SYDVKM. The ends were cut back, 10 bases at V and 8 bases at J, with 14 bases in the middle. The CDR3 loop is CAIQGEGGYTF. In DNA form, the CDR3 reads TGTGCCATACAGGGCGAAGGGGGCTACACCTTC.

V and J are TRBV7-9 and TRBJ2-7; possibly TRBD2 for D (6 bases). The CDR3 totals 15 residues. The germline V and J ends were trimmed by 1 base and 2 bases, with 12 bases remaining between them. Germline lookup yields CDR1 SEHNR and CDR2 FQNEAQ (reference sequence). CDR3 DNA sequence: TGTGCCAGCAGCTTAGACGGACTAACTACCTACGAGCAGTACTTC. Protein sequence: CASSLDGLTTYEQYF.

This clone has only a few counts. This sequence joins TRBV28 and TRBJ1-2; the match to TRBD1 covers 7 bases. CDR1 is MDHEN and CDR2 is SYDVKM in the germline V gene. The junction had 7 bases not matched to a gene; V was cut back by 6 bases and J by 6 bases. The CDR3 extends over 13 amino acids. In DNA, the CDR3 is TGTGCCAGCAGGTACAGGGGTTCTCATGGCTACACCTTC. This gives the protein CASRYRGSHGYTF.

The chain employs TRBV7-2 and TRBJ1-4; no clear D. The CDR3 covers 16 residues. Trimming shortened V by 5 bases and J by 5 bases, and 18 bases separated the two germline ends. Germline CDR1 SGHTA, CDR2 FQGNSA. The CDR3 region has the DNA TGTGCCAGCAGCCCTGACCGAGGGATATCAAATGAAAAACTGTTTTTT. It encodes CASSPDRGISNEKLFF. The full variable domain, rest sourced from reference TRBV7-2 and TRBJ1-4, is GAGVSQSPSNKVTEKGKDVELRCDPISGHTALYWYRQSLGQGLEFLIYFQGNSAPDKSGLPSDRFSAERTGGSVSTLTIQRTQQEDSAVYLCASSPDRGISNEKLFFGSGTQLSVL.

This rearrangement joins TRBV6-5 to TRBJ2-2, with no clear D. CDR3 length: 13 amino acids. The germline V gene encodes CDR1 MNHEY and CDR2 SVGAGI. V shed 2 bases and J shed 5 bases, with 6 bases lying between them. In DNA form, the CDR3 reads TGTGCCAGCAGTTACGGGCCAACCGGGGAGCTGTTTTTT. Protein: CASSYGPTGELFF.

This clone has ten or more counts. In DNA form, the CDR3 reads TGTGCCAGTAGTATTTCTTCTCTGTTCCATGAGCAGTTCTTC. Translated, it gives CASSISSLFHEQFF. The chain recombines TRBV19 with TRBJ2-1, with D uncertain. Germline V lookup: CDR1 LNHDA, CDR2 SQIVND (reference sequence). Trimming left V 3 bases short and J 8 bases short, with 14 bases between. CDR3 size: 14 residues.

The chain joins TRBV7-9 to TRBJ2-7; 10 positions match TRBD2. There are 16 residues in the CDR3. The J segment lost 5 bases and the V segment lost 3 bases, leaving 10 bases of the junction unmatched. Per germline, CDR1 SEHNR and CDR2 FQNEAQ (reference sequence). CDR3 sequence reads: CASSFPSTSGKDEQYF. For the CDR3, the DNA is TGTGCCAGCAGCTTCCCAAGTACTAGCGGGAAGGACGAGCAGTACTTC. The whole variable domain, filled in from reference TRBV7-9 and TRBJ2-7, reads DTGVSQNPRHKITKRGQNVTFRCDPISEHNRLYWYRQTLGQGPEFLTYFQNEAQLEKSRLLSDRFSAERPKGSFSTLEIQRTEQGDSAMYLCASSFPSTSGKDEQYFGPGTRLTVT.

The chain joins TRBV6-1 to TRBJ1-4; D remains unclear. The V end lost 8 bases, the J end lost 0 bases, and 7 bases lay between the germline ends. The CDR3 length is 13 residues. Germline CDR1 and CDR2: MNHNS and SASEGT. The CDR3 here is CASAVATNEKLFF. Here the CDR3 DNA reads TGTGCCAGCGCGGTAGCAACTAATGAAAAACTGTTTTTT.

The rearrangement joins TRBV7-2 to TRBJ1-2; TRBD1 matches at 10 bases. Germline assignment: CDR1 SGHTA and CDR2 FQGNSA. With V trimmed by 6 bases and J by 8 bases, 12 bases remained unmatched. This CDR3 is 15 amino acids long. The CDR3 region has the DNA TGTGCCAGCAGAAGGTCCGGGACAGGGGATAAAGGCTACACCTTC. It is translated as CASRRSGTGDKGYTF. The complete variable domain, with remaining parts taken from reference TRBV7-2 and TRBJ1-2, reads GAGVSQSPSNKVTEKGKDVELRCDPISGHTALYWYRQSLGQGLEFLIYFQGNSAPDKSGLPSDRFSAERTGGSVSTLTIQRTQQEDSAVYLCASRRSGTGDKGYTFGSGTRLTVV.

The genes are TRBV6-1 and TRBJ2-1; 10 nucleotides match TRBD1. V lost 11 bases and J lost 9; bases outside the gene matches: 13. The CDR3 sequence is 14 residues long. CDR1 MNHNS and CDR2 SASEGT come from the germline V gene. The CDR3 region has the DNA TGTGCCTCCTCCGGTGGACAGGGGGTACCTGAGCAGTTCTTC. This translates into CASSGGQGVPEQFF.

The chain carries TRBV7-9 and TRBJ1-5; D gene ambiguous. The CDR3 totals 13 residues. Germline V lookup: CDR1 SEHNR, CDR2 FQNEAQ (reference sequence). Trimming took off 1 base at V and 5 bases at J, with 6 bases between the two ends. CDR3: CASSLDQYQPQHF. CDR3 DNA sequence: TGTGCCAGCAGCTTAGACCAGTATCAGCCCCAGCATTTT.

This chain connects TRBV9 to TRBJ2-3; TRBD2 is a possible D gene (5 bases). CDR3 length equals 14 residues. The V end lost 4 bases, the J end lost 3 bases, and 12 bases lay between the germline ends. CDR1 is SGDLS and CDR2 is YYNGEE in the germline V gene. The CDR3: CASSSRTQTDTQYF. The CDR3 DNA reads TGTGCCAGCAGCTCCCGGACTCAAACAGATACGCAGTATTTT.

This clone was counted a few times. The chain links TRBV6-6 to TRBJ1-2; D uncertain. Germline V CDR1 and CDR2: MNHNY, SVGAGI (reference sequence). Trimming pared 8 bases from V and 7 bases from J, leaving 20 bases between. This CDR3 contains 14 residues. The CDR3 is CASGPEVAPSGYTF. DNA for the CDR3: TGTGCCAGCGGACCGGAGGTAGCCCCCTCTGGCTACACCTTC.

The chain recombines TRBV2 with TRBJ1-1; unclear D gene. The V end lost 9 bases, the J end lost 4 bases, and 12 bases lay between the germline ends. Germline-derived CDR1 and CDR2 are SNHLY and FYNNEI. The CDR3 covers 12 residues. CDR3 residues: CASGEQVTEAFF. In DNA, the CDR3 is TGTGCCAGTGGGGAGCAGGTCACTGAAGCTTTCTTT.

J is TRBJ1-1 and V is TRBV29-1; TRBD1 aligns across 7 bases. The CDR3 sequence is 12 residues long. Germline CDR1 and CDR2: SQVTM and ANQGSEA. V trimming: 8 bases; J trimming: 0 bases; junction bases outside the gene matches: 3. The CDR3 is CSTGTVNTEAFF. The CDR3 DNA reads as TGCAGCACTGGGACAGTGAACACTGAAGCTTTCTTT.

The rearrangement links TRBV5-4 to TRBJ1-1, with D maybe TRBD1 (5 bases). V lost 4 bases to trimming and J lost 0 bases, with 13 bases between them. The CDR3 sequence is 15 residues long. Germline assignment: CDR1 SGHNT and CDR2 YYREEE (reference sequence). CDR3 coding DNA: TGTGCCAGCAGCCACTTGACAGCTATGAACACTGAAGCTTTCTTT. This gives the protein CASSHLTAMNTEAFF. Complete variable domain (other parts from reference TRBV5-4 and TRBJ1-1): ETGVTQSPTHLIKTRGQQVTLRCSSQSGHNTVSWYQQALGQGPQFIFQYYREEENGRGNFPPRFSGLQFPNYSSELNVNALELDDSALYLCASSHLTAMNTEAFFGQGTRLTVV.